The sequence of this TCR beta chain was determined in a study of OX40 agonist ivuxolimab in advanced cancers. Study in general: At 82.7% male, the cohort had a mean age of 60 years, ranging from roughly 23 to 80. Points from the study as a whole: Blood T cells, both CD4+ and CD8+, expanded clonally by week 6 at 0.1 to 3.0 mg/kg. People who partly responded at 0.1-3.0 mg/kg had some of the least clonal expansion seen.

No patient had autoimmune disease or received systemic immunosuppression. Trimming removed 6 bases from V and 3 bases from J; junction bases left unmatched: 5. CDR1 ENHRY and CDR2 SYGVKD come from the germline V gene. This CDR3 region has 14 residues. With regard to this clone: Its antigen is currently unknown.

Libraries were prepared by immunoSEQ multiplex PCR; TCRdb keeps only in-frame clonotypes and omits some of them. The table records more than 100,000 clones, just over 90% of them present only once. The starting material was CD4+ or CD8+ T cells sorted from blood, obtained in a trial of the OX40 agonist ivuxolimab. V is TRBV10-3 and J is TRBJ2-7; 10 bases agree with TRBD1. This clonotype was obtained from an adult with an advanced solid tumor such as melanoma, head and neck, liver or kidney cancer. The CDR3 loop reads CAIRGQGNVYEQYF. Here the CDR3 DNA reads TGTGCCATCAGGGGACAGGGGAACGTCTACGAGCAGTACTTC.